The 15 T cell receptor beta chains reported below all come from one sample, sequenced in a study of blood T cell repertoires in COVID-19. Here immunoSEQ multiplex PCR was the method, and the copy in TCRdb shows in-frame clones only, minus some. The repertoire consists of about 120,000 clones, with around 89% occurring once and the leading ten covering about a fifth. Sequenced: peripheral blood. All receptors come from a human donor with acute or convalescent COVID-19. The donor label of this sample is uncertain.

The chain recombines TRBV29-1 with TRBJ1-1; 8 bases are shared with TRBD1. Trimming cost V 7 bases and J 5 bases; bases outside gene matches: 21. Germline V gene sequence: CDR1 SQVTM, CDR2 ANQGSEA. The CDR3 has 17 residues. This CDR3 is CSAISGQGWGIKTEAFF. In DNA form, the CDR3 reads TGCAGCGCCATAAGTGGACAGGGTTGGGGGATTAAGACTGAAGCTTTCTTT. The full variable domain, rest sourced from reference TRBV29-1 and TRBJ1-1, is SAVISQKPSRDICQRGTSLTIQCQVDSQVTMMFWYRQQPGQSLTLIATANQGSEATYESGFVIDKFPISRPNLTFSTLTVSNMSPEDSSIYLCSAISGQGWGIKTEAFFGQGTRLTVV.

The genes are TRBV9 and TRBJ1-5; tentatively, D is TRBD1 (6 bases). CDR1 is SGDLS, CDR2 YYNGEE, per germline. V was clipped by 4 bases and J by 0 bases, with 11 bases between them. The CDR3 consists of 15 residues. The CDR3 loop is CASSLTGFSNQPQHF. In DNA, the CDR3 is TGTGCCAGCAGCCTTACAGGGTTTAGCAATCAGCCCCAGCATTTT.

This chain connects TRBV9 to TRBJ2-5, with TRBD2 matching 11 bases. The V segment lost 2 bases and the J segment 0 bases; nucleotides outside the gene matches: 0. The CDR3 totals 15 residues. The germline V gene has CDR1 SGDLS and CDR2 YYNGEE. CDR3 region: CASSVSGGDQETQYF. The DNA of the CDR3 is TGTGCCAGCAGCGTTAGCGGGGGGGACCAAGAGACCCAGTACTTC.

The J gene is TRBJ2-6, the V gene TRBV9, with a tentative D call TRBD2 (6 bases). Germline lookup yields CDR1 SGDLS and CDR2 YYNGEE. There are 16 residues in the CDR3. The V end was cut by 1 base, the J end by 0 bases, with 8 bases between. The CDR3 sequence: CASSVRGNSGANVLTF. CDR3 DNA sequence: TGTGCCAGCAGCGTACGGGGGAACTCTGGGGCCAACGTCCTGACTTTC.

This chain links TRBV5-1 with TRBJ2-5; TRBD1 agrees at 7 bases. This CDR3 comprises 16 residues. V was pared by 0 bases and J by 2 bases, with 7 bases of the junction left unmatched. Germline V gives CDR1 SGHRS, CDR2 YFSETQ. Written as DNA, the CDR3 is TGCGCCAGCAGCTTGGGACAGGGAATGCTGCAAGAGACCCAGTACTTC. Its protein product is CASSLGQGMLQETQYF.

This chain uses TRBV28 with TRBJ1-2; D gene uncertain. CDR3 length: 14 residues. Per the germline V gene, CDR1 is MDHEN and CDR2 is SYDVKM. Trimming cost V 7 bases and J 2 bases, with 14 bases left between them. The CDR3: CASTPQALNYGYTF. CDR3 bases: TGTGCCAGCACCCCCCAGGCCTTAAACTATGGCTACACCTTC.

The chain links TRBV19 to TRBJ2-3; the match to TRBD1 covers 8 bases. Germline V gene data show CDR1 as LNHDA and CDR2 as SQIVND (reference sequence). CDR3 size: 16 residues. V dropped 5 bases and J dropped 5; count of bases not matched to a gene: 12. This chain's CDR3 is CASSSTQGASQDTQYF. Written as DNA, the CDR3 is TGTGCCAGTAGTTCCACCCAGGGGGCCTCTCAAGATACGCAGTATTTT.

This sequence joins TRBV7-2 and TRBJ2-2; D is unclear. CDR3 length equals 14 residues. Germline values: CDR1 SGHTA, CDR2 FQGNSA. V lost 1 base and J 5 bases, leaving 8 bases between the germline ends. CDR3 in amino acids: CASSLVPGTGELFF. CDR3 nucleotides: TGTGCCAGCAGCTTAGTACCAGGAACCGGGGAGCTGTTTTTT. The full variable domain, in which reference TRBV7-2 and TRBJ2-2 provide the parts outside the CDR3, is GAGVSQSPSNKVTEKGKDVELRCDPISGHTALYWYRQSLGQGLEFLIYFQGNSAPDKSGLPSDRFSAERTGGSVSTLTIQRTQQEDSAVYLCASSLVPGTGELFFGEGSRLTVL.

The V gene is TRBV7-9, the J gene TRBJ2-5, with TRBD2 identical over 7 bases. CDR3 length equals 14 residues. The V segment lost 5 bases and the J segment 2 bases; nucleotides outside the gene matches: 5. Germline V gene data show CDR1 as SEHNR and CDR2 as FQNEAQ (reference sequence). CDR3 nucleotide sequence: TGTGCCAGCAGCCGGGGAGCGGGACAAGAGACCCAGTACTTC. Translating gives CASSRGAGQETQYF.

The V call is TRBV6-2 or TRBV6-3, the J call TRBJ2-7, with 9 bases aligning to TRBD1. This CDR3 has 15 residues. The germline V gene has CDR1 MNHEY and CDR2 SVGEGT. V was pared by 5 bases and J by 3 bases, with 8 bases of the junction left unmatched. The CDR3 DNA reads as TGTGCCAGCAGTAAAATCGGGACAGGGATCTACGAGCAGTACTTC. The encoded protein is CASSKIGTGIYEQYF.

This clone was detected a few times. The chain employs TRBV5-1 and TRBJ1-2, with D hard to call. CDR3 length equals 13 residues. Germline V lookup: CDR1 SGHRS, CDR2 YFSETQ. V lost 5 bases, J lost 7 bases, and 15 bases lay in between. The CDR3: CASRLAGSGGYTF. The CDR3 DNA reads TGCGCCAGCAGACTGGCGGGCAGTGGTGGCTACACCTTC.

The gene calls are TRBV11-2 and TRBJ1-6, with D uncertain. The length of the CDR3 is 15 residues. The V end lost 0 bases, the J end lost 8 bases, and 11 bases lay between the germline ends. Germline V gene sequence: CDR1 SGHAT, CDR2 FQNNGV. The chain's CDR3 is CASSLEGGLDSPLHF. The CDR3 region has the DNA TGTGCCAGCAGCTTAGAAGGAGGGTTGGATTCACCCCTCCACTTT.

The rearrangement uses TRBV27 and TRBJ1-2, with TRBD1 identical over 9 bases. The CDR3 extends over 14 amino acids. Germline values: CDR1 MNHEY, CDR2 SMNVEV (reference sequence). J was trimmed by 2 bases and V by 6 bases; bases with no gene match: 4. The CDR3 is CASRKTGGNYGYTF. CDR3 coding DNA: TGTGCCAGCAGGAAGACAGGGGGAAACTATGGCTACACCTTC.

The V gene is TRBV7-9, the J gene TRBJ1-1; D uncertain. V lost 5 bases, J lost 0 bases, and 13 bases lay in between. Germline CDR1 reads SEHNR; CDR2 reads FQNEAQ (reference sequence). The CDR3 has 15 residues. CDR3 sequence (DNA): TGTGCCAGCAGCCCGGGGTCCATAGTGAACACTGAAGCTTTCTTT. This codes for CASSPGSIVNTEAFF.

As to this clone: This sample includes further DNA sequences coding for the same CDR3. The chain joins TRBV28 to TRBJ2-3, with 10 bases lining up with TRBD2. The germline V gene has CDR1 MDHEN and CDR2 SYDVKM. Trimming at V came to 4 bases and at J to 2 bases, leaving 3 bases not matched to a gene. The CDR3 length is 15 residues. CDR3 in amino acids: CASSSLAGATDTQYF. The CDR3 DNA is TGTGCCAGCAGTTCCCTAGCGGGGGCCACAGATACGCAGTATTTT.